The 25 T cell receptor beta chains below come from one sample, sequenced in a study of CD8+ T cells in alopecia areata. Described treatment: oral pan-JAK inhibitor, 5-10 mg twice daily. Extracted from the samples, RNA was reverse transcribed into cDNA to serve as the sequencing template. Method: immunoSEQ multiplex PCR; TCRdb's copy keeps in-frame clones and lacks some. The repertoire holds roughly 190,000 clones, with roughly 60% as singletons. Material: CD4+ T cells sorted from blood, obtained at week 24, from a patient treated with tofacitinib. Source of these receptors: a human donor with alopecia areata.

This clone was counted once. This CDR3 reads CASSLQGAQGANVLTF. The CDR3 nucleotides are TGTGCCAGCAGCTTGCAGGGGGCACAAGGGGCCAACGTCCTGACTTTC. The genes are TRBV5-4 and TRBJ2-6, with 8 bases lining up with TRBD1. The CDR3 loop spans 16 amino acids. The J segment lost 4 bases and the V segment lost 1 base, leaving 4 bases of the junction unmatched. CDR1 is SGHNT, CDR2 YYREEE, per germline (reference sequence).

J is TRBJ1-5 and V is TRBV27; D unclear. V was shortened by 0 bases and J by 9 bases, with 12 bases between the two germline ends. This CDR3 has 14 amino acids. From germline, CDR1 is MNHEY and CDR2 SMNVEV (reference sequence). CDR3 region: CASSLSPSRWPQHF. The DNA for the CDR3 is TGTGCCAGCAGTTTATCGCCCTCCCGGTGGCCCCAGCATTTT.

The CDR3 nucleotides are TGTGCCACCAGCAGAGTTACACAGCCGGAAGGCTATGGCTACACCTTC. Translated: CATSRVTQPEGYGYTF. The rearrangement joins TRBV15 to TRBJ1-2; no clear D. The V end was cut by 1 base, the J end by 4 bases, with 16 bases between. CDR3 length equals 16 residues. Germline assignment: CDR1 LNHNV and CDR2 YYDKDF (reference sequence).

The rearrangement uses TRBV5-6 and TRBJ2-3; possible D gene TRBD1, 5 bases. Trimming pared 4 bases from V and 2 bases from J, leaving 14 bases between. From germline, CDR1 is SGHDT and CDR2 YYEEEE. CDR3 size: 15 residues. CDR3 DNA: TGTGCCAGCAGCCGAGACAGAATAAACACAGATACGCAGTATTTT. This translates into CASSRDRINTDTQYF.

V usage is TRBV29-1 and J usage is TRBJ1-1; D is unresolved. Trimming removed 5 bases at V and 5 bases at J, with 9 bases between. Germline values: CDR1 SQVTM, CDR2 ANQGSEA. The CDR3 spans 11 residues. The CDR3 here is CSVFWGTEAFF. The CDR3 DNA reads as TGCAGCGTTTTCTGGGGAACTGAAGCTTTCTTT.

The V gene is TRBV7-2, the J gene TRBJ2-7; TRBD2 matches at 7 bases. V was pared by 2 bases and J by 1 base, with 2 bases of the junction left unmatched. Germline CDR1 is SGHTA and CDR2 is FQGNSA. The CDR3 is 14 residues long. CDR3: CASSLSRGSYEQYF. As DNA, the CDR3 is TGTGCCAGCAGCTTATCGCGGGGGTCCTACGAGCAGTACTTC.

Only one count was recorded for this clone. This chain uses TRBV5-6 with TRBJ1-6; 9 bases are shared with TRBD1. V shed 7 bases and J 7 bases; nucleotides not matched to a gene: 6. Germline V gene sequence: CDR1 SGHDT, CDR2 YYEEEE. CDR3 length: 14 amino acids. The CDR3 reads CASGIQGANSPLHF. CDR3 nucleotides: TGTGCCAGCGGAATACAGGGGGCGAATTCACCCCTCCACTTT.

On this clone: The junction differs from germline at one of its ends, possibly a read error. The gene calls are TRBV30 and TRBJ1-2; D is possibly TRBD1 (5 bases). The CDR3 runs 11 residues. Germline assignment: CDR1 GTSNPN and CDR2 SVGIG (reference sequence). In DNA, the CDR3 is TGTGCCTGGAGGTACCTGACAGAGCCTTACTTC. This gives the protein CAWRYLTEPYF.

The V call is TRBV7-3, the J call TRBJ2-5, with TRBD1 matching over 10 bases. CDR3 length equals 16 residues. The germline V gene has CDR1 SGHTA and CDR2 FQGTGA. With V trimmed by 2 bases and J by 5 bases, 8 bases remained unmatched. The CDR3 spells CASSLATGQGRETQYF. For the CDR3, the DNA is TGTGCCAGCAGCTTAGCAACGGGACAGGGGAGGGAGACCCAGTACTTC.

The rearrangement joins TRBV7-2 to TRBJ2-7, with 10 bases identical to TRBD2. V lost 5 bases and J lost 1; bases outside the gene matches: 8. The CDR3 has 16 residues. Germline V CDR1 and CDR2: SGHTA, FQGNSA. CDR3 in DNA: TGTGCCAGCAGCCAAAGTCGGACTAGCGGATCCTACGAGCAGTACTTC. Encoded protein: CASSQSRTSGSYEQYF.

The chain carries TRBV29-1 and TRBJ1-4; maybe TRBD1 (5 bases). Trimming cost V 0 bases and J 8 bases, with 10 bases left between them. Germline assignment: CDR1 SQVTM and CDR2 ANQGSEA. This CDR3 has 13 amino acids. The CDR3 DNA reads TGCAGCGTTGAAGAGGCTCGGGGCGAAAAACTGTTTTTT. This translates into CSVEEARGEKLFF.

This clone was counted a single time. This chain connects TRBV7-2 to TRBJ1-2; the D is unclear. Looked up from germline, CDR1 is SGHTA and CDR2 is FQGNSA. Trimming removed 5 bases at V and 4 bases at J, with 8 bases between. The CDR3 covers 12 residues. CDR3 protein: CASSGDFYGYTF. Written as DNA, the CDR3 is TGTGCCAGCAGCGGGGATTTCTATGGCTACACCTTC.

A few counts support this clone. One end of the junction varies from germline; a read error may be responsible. In DNA form, the CDR3 reads TGTGCCAACAGTTTCTCTGGGGCCAACGTCCTGACTTTC. Amino acid sequence: CANSFSGANVLTF. The V gene is TRBV28, the J gene TRBJ2-6; no firm D call. CDR1 and CDR2 from the germline V gene are MDHEN and SYDVKM. This CDR3 contains 13 residues.

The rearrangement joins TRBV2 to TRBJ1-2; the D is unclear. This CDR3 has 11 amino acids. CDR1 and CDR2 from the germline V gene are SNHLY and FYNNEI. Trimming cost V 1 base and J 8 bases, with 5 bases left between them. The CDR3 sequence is CASSEGAGYTF. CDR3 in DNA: TGTGCCAGCAGTGAAGGAGCGGGCTACACCTTC.

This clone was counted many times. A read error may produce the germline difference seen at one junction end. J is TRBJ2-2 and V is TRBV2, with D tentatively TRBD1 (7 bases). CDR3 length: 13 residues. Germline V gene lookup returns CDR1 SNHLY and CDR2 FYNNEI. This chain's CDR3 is CASRGDTTGELFF. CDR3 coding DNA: TGTGCGAGCAGGGGGGATACCACCGGGGAGCTGTTTTTT.

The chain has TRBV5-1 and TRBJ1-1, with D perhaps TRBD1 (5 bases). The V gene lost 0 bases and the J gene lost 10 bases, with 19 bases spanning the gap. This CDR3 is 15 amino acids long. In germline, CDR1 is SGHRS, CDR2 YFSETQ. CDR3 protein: CASSLAGEERGTAFF. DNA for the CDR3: TGCGCCAGCAGCTTGGCCGGGGAGGAAAGGGGTACAGCTTTCTTT.

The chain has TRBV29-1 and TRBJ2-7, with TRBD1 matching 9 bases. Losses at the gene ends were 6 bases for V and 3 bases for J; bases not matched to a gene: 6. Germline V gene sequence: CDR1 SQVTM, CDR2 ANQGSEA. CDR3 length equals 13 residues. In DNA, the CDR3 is TGCAGCGTAGCCGGGACAGGGAGCTACGAGCAGTACTTC. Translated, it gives CSVAGTGSYEQYF.

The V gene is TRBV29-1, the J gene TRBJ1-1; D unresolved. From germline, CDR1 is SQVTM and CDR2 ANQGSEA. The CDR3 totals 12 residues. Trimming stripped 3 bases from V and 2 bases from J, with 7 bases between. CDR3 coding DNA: TGCAGCGTTGAGGGGATTAACACTGAAGCTTTCTTT. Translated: CSVEGINTEAFF.

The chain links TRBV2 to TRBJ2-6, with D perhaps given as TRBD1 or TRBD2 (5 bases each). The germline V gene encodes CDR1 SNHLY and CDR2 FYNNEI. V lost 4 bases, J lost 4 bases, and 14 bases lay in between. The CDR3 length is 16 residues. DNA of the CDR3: TGTGCCAGCAGTGGGGGGTCCCGGAGGGGGGCCAACGTCCTGACTTTC. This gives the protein CASSGGSRRGANVLTF.

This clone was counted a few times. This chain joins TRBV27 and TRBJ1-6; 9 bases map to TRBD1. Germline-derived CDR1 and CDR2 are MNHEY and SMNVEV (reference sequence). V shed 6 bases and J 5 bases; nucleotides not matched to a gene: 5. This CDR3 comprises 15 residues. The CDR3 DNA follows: TGTGCCAGCAGGAAGGGACAGGGTAATAATTCACCCCTCCACTTT. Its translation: CASRKGQGNNSPLHF.

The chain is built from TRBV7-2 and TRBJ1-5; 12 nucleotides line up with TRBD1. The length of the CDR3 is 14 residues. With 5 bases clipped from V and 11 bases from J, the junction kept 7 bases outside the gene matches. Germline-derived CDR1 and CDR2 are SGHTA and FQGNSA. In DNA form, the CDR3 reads TGTGCCAGCAGCCCCGGGACAGGGGGCAGAACCCAGCATTTT. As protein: CASSPGTGGRTQHF.

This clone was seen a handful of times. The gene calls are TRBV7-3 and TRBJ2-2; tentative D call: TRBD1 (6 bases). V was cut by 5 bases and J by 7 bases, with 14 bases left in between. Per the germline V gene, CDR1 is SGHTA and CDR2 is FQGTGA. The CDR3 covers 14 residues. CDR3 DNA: TGTGCCAGCAGCCCCAGACAGGCCGGCGGGGAGCTGTTTTTT. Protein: CASSPRQAGGELFF.

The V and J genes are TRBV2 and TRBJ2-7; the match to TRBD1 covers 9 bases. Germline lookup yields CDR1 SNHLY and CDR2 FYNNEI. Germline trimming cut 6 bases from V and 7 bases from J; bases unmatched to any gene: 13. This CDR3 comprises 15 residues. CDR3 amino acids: CASRDPGQGLSEQYF. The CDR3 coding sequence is TGTGCCAGCAGGGACCCGGGACAGGGCTTAAGTGAGCAGTACTTC.

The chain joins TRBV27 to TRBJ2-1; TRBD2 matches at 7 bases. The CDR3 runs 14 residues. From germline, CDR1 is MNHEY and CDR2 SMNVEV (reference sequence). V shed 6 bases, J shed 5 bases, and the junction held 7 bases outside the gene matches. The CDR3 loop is CASSSRTRNNEQFF. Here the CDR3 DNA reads TGTGCCAGCAGCTCCCGGACTAGAAACAATGAGCAGTTCTTC.

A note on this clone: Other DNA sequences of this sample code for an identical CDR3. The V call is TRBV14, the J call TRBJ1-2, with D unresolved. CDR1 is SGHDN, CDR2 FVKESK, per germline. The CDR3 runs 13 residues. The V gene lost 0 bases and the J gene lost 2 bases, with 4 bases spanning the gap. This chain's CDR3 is CASSQDTNYGYTF. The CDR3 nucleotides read TGTGCCAGCAGCCAAGATACGAACTATGGCTACACCTTC.